The clone carrying this T cell receptor beta chain was counted between two and nine times. The CDR3 length is 13 residues. Germline CDR1 SEHNR, CDR2 FQNEAQ (reference sequence). V lost 7 bases to trimming and J lost 4 bases, with 13 bases between them. The data were taken from a study of beta chain features in type 1 diabetes. Every bit of the isolated RNA underwent reverse transcription, so sequencing read expressed TCRB transcripts. Average reads for naive, central memory and regulatory T cell samples were several million. Clones were read by immunoSEQ multiplex PCR, and TCRdb kept only the in-frame ones, dropping some. The top ten hold roughly 1.5% of the sample, which has some 9,800 clones, about 80% seen once.

Sequenced: Tregs from blood. The source is a woman between 18 and 29 years old in good health. This sequence joins TRBV7-9 and TRBJ2-5; D is unclear. The CDR3 DNA sequence: TGTGCCAGCAACAAAGCGCTTGGAGAGACCCAGTACTTC. Translating gives CASNKALGETQYF.